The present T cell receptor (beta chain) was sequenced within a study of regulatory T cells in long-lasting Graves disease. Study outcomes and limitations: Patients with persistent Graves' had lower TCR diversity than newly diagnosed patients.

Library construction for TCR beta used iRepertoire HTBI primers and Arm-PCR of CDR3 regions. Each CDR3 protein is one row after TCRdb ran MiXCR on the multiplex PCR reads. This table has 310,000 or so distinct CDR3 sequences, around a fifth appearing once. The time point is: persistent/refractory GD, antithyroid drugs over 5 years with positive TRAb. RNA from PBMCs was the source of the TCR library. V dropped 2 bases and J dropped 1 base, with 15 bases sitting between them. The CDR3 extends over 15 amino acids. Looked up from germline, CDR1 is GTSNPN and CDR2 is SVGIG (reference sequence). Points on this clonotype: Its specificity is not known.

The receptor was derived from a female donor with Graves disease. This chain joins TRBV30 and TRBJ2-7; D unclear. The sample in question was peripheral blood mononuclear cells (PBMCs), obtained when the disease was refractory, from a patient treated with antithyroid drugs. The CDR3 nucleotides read TGTGCCTGGAGTCGTAGCAGTCCCTTTTCCTACGAGCAGTACTTC. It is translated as CAWSRSSPFSYEQYF.